The clone carrying this T cell receptor (beta chain) has a handful of counts. Its cognate antigen is unknown. Germline V lookup: CDR1 SGHVS, CDR2 FQNEAQ. With 5 bases clipped from V and 3 bases from J, the junction kept 7 bases outside the gene matches. The CDR3 has 15 amino acids. Prepared TCR beta cDNA libraries contained unique molecular identifiers. TCRdb redid the calling of the PCR reads with MiXCR, one entry per CDR3 protein. This sample carries hundreds of thousands of distinct CDR3 sequences, approximately 30% of them seen once, and the ten largest clones take more than 0.55%. The entry originates in a study of post-analysis software for immune sequencing data. Overall study context: The disease courses covered relapsing-remitting, secondary progressive and progressive-relapsing multiple sclerosis.

Study results and limitations: About 5 TRBV segments occurring more often in patients than controls included TRBV5-6, TRBV5-1 and TRBV20-1. People with multiple sclerosis had a significantly lower normalized Chao1 diversity than controls did.

This TCR was recovered from a girl aged 10-17 years with multiple sclerosis. Sequencing was done on a sample of blood. This chain uses TRBV7-8 with TRBJ1-5; 7 bases are a match to TRBD1. For the CDR3, the DNA is TGTGCCAGCAGCCAGTCGGGACAGTTCAATCAGCCCCAGCATTTT. It codes for CASSQSGQFNQPQHF.